The TCR beta chain described here comes from a study of T-cell memory formation after mild COVID-19. About the study: TCR clusters were mostly confined to one donor each. Findings of the study overall: Clones that contracted clustered mainly in CM and EM if CD4+ and in EMRA if CD8+. Second-wave clones peaking on day 37 lacked confirmed SARS-CoV-2 specificity. The appearance of some responding clones in pre-infection memory suggested that cross-reactive memory joined.

CDR3 length: 14 residues. V lost 6 bases and J lost 3, with 12 bases in between. Per germline, CDR1 SGHTA and CDR2 FQGNSA. TCRdb analysed the 5' RACE reads with MiXCR anew, one entry per CDR3 protein. The table shows roughly 250,000 distinct CDR3 sequences, with approximately 15% occurring only once. This clonotype occurred a few times. Its specificity is unknown. V gene TRBV7-2 combines with J gene TRBJ1-5, with D hard to call. The sequence was obtained from a man aged 18 to 30 who had mild COVID-19 (a few samples of this study predate the infection). Cell type and time point are not known. Material for sequencing was PBMCs or a T cell subset sorted from them (not recorded which). The DNA of the CDR3 is TGTGCCAGCAGTCCGGTGCGGATCAATCAGCCCCAGCATTTT. This gives the protein CASSPVRINQPQHF. Filled out from reference TRBV7-2 and TRBJ1-5, the complete variable domain reads GAGVSQSPSNKVTEKGKDVELRCDPISGHTALYWYRQSLGQGLEFLIYFQGNSAPDKSGLPSDRFSAERTGGSVSTLTIQRTQQEDSAVYLCASSPVRINQPQHFGDGTRLSIL.